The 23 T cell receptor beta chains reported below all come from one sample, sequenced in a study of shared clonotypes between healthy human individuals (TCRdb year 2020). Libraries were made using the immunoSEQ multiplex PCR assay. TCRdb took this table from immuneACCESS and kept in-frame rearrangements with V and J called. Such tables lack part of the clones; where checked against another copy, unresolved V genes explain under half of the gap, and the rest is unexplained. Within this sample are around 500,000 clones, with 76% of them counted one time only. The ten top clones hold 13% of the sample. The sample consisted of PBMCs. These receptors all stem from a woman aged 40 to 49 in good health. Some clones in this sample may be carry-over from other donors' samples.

As DNA, the CDR3 is TGTGCCAGCAGCGGCGGGTCCGGGGAGCTGTTTTTT. Residues: CASSGGSGELFF. This chain links TRBV9 with TRBJ2-2; D is perhaps TRBD2 (5 bases). Between the trimmed V and J ends, which lost 3 bases and 6 bases, there was a span of 6 bases. This CDR3 has 12 residues. Germline CDR1 reads SGDLS; CDR2 reads YYNGEE.

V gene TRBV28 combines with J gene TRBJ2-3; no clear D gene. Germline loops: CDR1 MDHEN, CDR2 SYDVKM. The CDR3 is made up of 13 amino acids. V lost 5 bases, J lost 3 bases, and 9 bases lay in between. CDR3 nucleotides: TGTGCCAGCAGTCGGGTGGTAACAGATACGCAGTATTTT. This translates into CASSRVVTDTQYF.

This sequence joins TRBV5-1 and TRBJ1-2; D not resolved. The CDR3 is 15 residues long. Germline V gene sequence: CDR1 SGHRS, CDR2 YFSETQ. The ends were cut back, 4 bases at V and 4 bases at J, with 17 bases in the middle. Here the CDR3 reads CASSGTSGAGYGYTF. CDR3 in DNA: TGCGCCAGCAGCGGCACGAGCGGAGCCGGCTATGGCTACACCTTC. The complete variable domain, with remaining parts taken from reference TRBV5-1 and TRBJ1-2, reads KAGVTQTPRYLIKTRGQQVTLSCSPISGHRSVSWYQQTPGQGLQFLFEYFSETQRNKGNFPGRFSGRQFSNSRSEMNVSTLELGDSALYLCASSGTSGAGYGYTFGSGTRLTVV.

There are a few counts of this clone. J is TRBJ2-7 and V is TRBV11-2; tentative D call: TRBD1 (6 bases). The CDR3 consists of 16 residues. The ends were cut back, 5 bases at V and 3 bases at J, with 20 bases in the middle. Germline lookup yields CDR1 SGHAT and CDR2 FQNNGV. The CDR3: CASSPLGQQPDYEQYF. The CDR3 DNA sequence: TGTGCCAGCAGCCCCCTAGGACAGCAACCAGACTACGAGCAGTACTTC.

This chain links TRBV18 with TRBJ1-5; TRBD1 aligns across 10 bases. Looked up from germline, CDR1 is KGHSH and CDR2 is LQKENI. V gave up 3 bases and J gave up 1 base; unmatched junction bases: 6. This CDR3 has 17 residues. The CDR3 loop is CASSPDRGSLSNQPQHF. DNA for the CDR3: TGTGCCAGCTCACCGGACAGGGGGAGTTTAAGCAATCAGCCCCAGCATTTT.

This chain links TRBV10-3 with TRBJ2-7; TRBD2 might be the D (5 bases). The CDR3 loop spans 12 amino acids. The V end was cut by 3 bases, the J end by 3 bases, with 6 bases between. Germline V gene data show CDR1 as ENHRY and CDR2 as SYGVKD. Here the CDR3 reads CAISDRGYEQYF. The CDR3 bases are TGTGCCATCAGTGATCGGGGCTACGAGCAGTACTTC.

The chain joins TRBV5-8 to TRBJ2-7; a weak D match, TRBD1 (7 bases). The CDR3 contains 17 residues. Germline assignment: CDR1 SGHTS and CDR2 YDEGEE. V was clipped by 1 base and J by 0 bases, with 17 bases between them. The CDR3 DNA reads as TGTGCCAGCAGCTTGAATCGGGGGACAGAGAGCTCCTACGAGCAGTACTTC. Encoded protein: CASSLNRGTESSYEQYF. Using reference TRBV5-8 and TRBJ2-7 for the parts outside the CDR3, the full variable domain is EAGVTQSPTHLIKTRGQQATLRCSPISGHTSVYWYQQALGLGLQFLLWYDEGEERNRGNFPPRFSGRQFPNYSSELNVNALELEDSALYLCASSLNRGTESSYEQYFGPGTRLTVT.

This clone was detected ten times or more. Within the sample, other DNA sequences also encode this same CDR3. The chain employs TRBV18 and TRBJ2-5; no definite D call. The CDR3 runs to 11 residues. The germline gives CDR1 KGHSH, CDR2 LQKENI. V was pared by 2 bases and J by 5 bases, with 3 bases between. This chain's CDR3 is CASSPLETQYF. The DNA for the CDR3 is TGTGCCAGCTCACCATTGGAGACCCAGTACTTC.

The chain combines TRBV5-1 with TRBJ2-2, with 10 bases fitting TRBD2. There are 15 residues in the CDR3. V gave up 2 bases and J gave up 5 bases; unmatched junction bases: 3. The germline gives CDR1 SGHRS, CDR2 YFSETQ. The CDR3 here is CASSLSGRGTGELFF. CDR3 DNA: TGCGCCAGCAGCTTAAGCGGGAGGGGGACCGGGGAGCTGTTTTTT.

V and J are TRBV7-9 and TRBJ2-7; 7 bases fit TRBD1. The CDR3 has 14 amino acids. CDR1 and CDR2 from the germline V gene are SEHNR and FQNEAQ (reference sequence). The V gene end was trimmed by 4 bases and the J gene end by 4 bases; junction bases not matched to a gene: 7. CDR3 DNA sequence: TGTGCCAGCAGCTCCCGGGACAGTCAGTACGAGCAGTACTTC. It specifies CASSSRDSQYEQYF.

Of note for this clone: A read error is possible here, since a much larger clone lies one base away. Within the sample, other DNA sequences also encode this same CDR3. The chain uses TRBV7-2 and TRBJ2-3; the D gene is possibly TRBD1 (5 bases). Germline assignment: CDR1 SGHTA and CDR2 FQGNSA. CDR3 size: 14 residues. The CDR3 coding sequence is TGTGCCAGCAGCTTCCAGGGTTACACAGACACGCAGTATTTT. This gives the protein CASSFQGYTDTQYF.

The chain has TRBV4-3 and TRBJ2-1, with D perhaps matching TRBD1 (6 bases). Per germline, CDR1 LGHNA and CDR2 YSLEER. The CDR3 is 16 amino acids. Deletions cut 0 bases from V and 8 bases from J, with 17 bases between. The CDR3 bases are TGCGCCAGCAGCCAAGAAGGGGACACCTTAGTAGATGAGCAGTTCTTC. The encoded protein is CASSQEGDTLVDEQFF.

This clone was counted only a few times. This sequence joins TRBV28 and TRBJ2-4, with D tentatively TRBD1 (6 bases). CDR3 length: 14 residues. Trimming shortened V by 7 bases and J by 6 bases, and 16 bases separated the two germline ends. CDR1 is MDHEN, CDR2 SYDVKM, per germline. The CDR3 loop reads CASTTPGHLNIQYF. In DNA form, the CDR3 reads TGTGCCAGCACTACGCCGGGACACTTAAACATTCAGTACTTC.

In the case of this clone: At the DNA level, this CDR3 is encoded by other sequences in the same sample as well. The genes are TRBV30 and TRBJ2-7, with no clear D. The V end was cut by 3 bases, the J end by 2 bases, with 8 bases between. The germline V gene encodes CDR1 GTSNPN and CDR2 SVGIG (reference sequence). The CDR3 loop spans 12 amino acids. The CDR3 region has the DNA TGTGCCTGGAGCGCCACCGCCTACGAGCAGTACTTC. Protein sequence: CAWSATAYEQYF. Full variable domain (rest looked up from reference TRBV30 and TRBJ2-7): SQTIHQWPATLVQPVGSPLSLECTVEGTSNPNLYWYRQAAGRGLQLLFYSVGIGQISSEVPQNLSASRPQDRQFILSSKKLLLSDSGFYLCAWSATAYEQYFGPGTRLTVT.

The DNA for the CDR3 is TGTGCAAGTCGCTTGGGACAGGGGTTCCACGAGCAGTACTTC. Translation: CASRLGQGFHEQYF. The chain is built from TRBV12-2 and TRBJ2-7; TRBD1 is the table's D call and was not checked against the DNA. TRBV12-2 is labeled a pseudogene. The CDR3 is made up of 14 amino acids.

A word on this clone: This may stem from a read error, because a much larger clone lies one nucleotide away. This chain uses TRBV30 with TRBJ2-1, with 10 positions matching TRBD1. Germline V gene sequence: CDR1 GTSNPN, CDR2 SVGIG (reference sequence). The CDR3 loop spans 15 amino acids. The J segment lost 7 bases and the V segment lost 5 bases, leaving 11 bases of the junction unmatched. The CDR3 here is CAWCWTGGFRNEQFF. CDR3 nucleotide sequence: TGTGCCTGGTGCTGGACAGGGGGGTTTAGAAATGAGCAGTTCTTC.

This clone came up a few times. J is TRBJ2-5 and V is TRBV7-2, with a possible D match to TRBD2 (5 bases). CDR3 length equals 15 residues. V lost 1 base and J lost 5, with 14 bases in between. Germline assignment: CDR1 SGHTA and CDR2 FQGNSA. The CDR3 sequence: CASSLGPSGGETQYF. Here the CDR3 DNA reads TGTGCCAGCAGCTTAGGTCCGTCAGGCGGGGAGACCCAGTACTTC.

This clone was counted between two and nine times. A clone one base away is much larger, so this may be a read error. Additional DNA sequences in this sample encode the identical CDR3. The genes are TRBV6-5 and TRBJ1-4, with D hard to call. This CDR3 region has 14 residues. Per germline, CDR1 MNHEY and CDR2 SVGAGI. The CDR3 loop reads CASSYAAREEKLFF. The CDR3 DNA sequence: TGCGCCAGCAGTTACGCCGCCAGAGAGGAAAAACTGTTTTTT.

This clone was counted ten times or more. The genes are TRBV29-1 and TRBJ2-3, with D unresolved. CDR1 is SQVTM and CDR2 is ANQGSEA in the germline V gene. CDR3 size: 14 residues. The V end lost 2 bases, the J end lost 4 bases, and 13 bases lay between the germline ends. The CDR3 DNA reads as TGCAGCGTTGAAAGCCCCCGGAACGCAGATACGCAGTATTTT. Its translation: CSVESPRNADTQYF.

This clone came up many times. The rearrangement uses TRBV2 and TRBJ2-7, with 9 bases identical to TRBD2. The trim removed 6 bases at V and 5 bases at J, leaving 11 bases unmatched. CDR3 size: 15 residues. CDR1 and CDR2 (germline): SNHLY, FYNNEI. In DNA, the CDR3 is TGTGCCAGCAGCCGAGGGGCTAGCGGGAACAACGAGCAGTACTTC. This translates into CASSRGASGNNEQYF.

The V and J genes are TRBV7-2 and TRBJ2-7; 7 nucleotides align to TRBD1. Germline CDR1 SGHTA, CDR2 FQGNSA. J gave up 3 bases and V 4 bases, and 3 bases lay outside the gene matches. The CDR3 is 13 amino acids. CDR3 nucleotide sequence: TGTGCCAGCAGCTCGGACAGGTTCTACGAGCAGTACTTC. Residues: CASSSDRFYEQYF.

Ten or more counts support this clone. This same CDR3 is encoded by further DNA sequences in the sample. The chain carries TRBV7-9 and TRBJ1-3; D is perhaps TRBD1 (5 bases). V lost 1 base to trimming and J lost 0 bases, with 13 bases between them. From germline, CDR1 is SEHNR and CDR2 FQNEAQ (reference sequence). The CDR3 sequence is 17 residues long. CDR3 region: CASSLGQGRGSGNTIYF. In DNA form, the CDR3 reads TGTGCCAGCAGCTTAGGTCAGGGACGCGGCTCTGGAAACACCATATATTTT.

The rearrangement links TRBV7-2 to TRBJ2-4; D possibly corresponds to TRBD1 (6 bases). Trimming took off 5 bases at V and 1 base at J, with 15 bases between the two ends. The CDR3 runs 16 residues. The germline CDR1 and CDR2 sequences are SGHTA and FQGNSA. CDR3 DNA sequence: TGTGCCAGCAGCCCCTACAGGGTGGGGGCCAAAAACATTCAGTACTTC. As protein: CASSPYRVGAKNIQYF.